What follows are 30 T cell receptor beta chains derived from one specimen sequenced in a study of Graves' ophthalmopathy and Graves' hyperthyroidism. RNA transcripts were the source from which TCR beta CDR3 regions were amplified. Second-round multiplex PCR came after a first-round RT-PCR that employed HTBI primers. Each CDR3 protein gets one entry after TCRdb re-called the multiplex PCR reads with MiXCR. The table includes around 590,000 distinct CDR3 sequences, 35% to 40% detected once. Input material: peripheral blood or thyroid tissue (not recorded which). Source of these receptors: an adult man with Graves' hyperthyroidism.

The V and J genes are TRBV3-1 and TRBJ2-7, with D possibly TRBD1 on 5 matching bases. The ends were cut back, 4 bases at V and 1 base at J, with 11 bases in the middle. Germline CDR1 and CDR2: LGHDT and YNNKEL (reference sequence). This CDR3 has 14 residues. The CDR3 DNA is TGTGCCAGCAGCCCCCCGACAGCGTCCTACGAGCAGTACTTC. As protein: CASSPPTASYEQYF.

The chain joins TRBV7-2 to TRBJ1-2, with 10 positions matching TRBD1. This CDR3 has 17 amino acids. Looked up from germline, CDR1 is SGHTA and CDR2 is FQGNSA. With 2 bases clipped from V and 4 bases from J, the junction kept 10 bases outside the gene matches. CDR3 bases: TGTGCCAGCAGCTTACACTCGGGACAGGGGTTATTCTATGGCTACACCTTC. Its protein product is CASSLHSGQGLFYGYTF.

This clonotype was counted between two and nine times. V is TRBV9 and J is TRBJ1-2; D perhaps matches TRBD1 (6 bases). Germline V gene sequence: CDR1 SGDLS, CDR2 YYNGEE. CDR3 size: 14 residues. Trimming cost V 4 bases and J 7 bases, with 17 bases left between them. The CDR3 loop is CASSTHLQGGGYTF. DNA of the CDR3: TGTGCCAGCAGCACACACCTACAGGGAGGTGGCTACACCTTC.

The V gene is TRBV9, the J gene TRBJ1-2; D remains ambiguous. CDR1 and CDR2 from the germline V gene are SGDLS and YYNGEE. This CDR3 is 12 amino acids long. Trimming pared 0 bases from V and 8 bases from J, leaving 8 bases between. CDR3: CASSVVGGGYTF. The CDR3 bases are TGTGCCAGCAGCGTAGTGGGCGGGGGCTACACCTTC.

The chain carries TRBV15 and TRBJ2-6, with D unclear. The length of the CDR3 is 17 residues. Germline values: CDR1 LNHNV, CDR2 YYDKDF (reference sequence). The V end lost 0 bases, the J end lost 0 bases, and 9 bases lay between the germline ends. The CDR3 coding sequence is TGTGCCACCAGCAGAGATCCAGGAACCTCTGGGGCCAACGTCCTGACTTTC. This translates into CATSRDPGTSGANVLTF. Using reference TRBV15 and TRBJ2-6 for the parts outside the CDR3, the full variable domain is DAMVIQNPRYQVTQFGKPVTLSCSQTLNHNVMYWYQQKSSQAPKLLFHYYDKDFNNEADTPDNFQSRRPNTSFCFLDIRSPGLGDTAMYLCATSRDPGTSGANVLTFGAGSRLTVL.

A few counts support this clonotype. The chain combines TRBV7-3 with TRBJ1-5; maybe TRBD1 (5 bases). Per the germline V gene, CDR1 is SGHTA and CDR2 is FQGTGA. This CDR3 spans 16 amino acids. Trimming removed 5 bases at V and 5 bases at J, with 19 bases between. The CDR3 DNA follows: TGTGCCAGCAGCCAAACGGGACCTTACCTTGATCAGCCCCAGCATTTT. It is translated as CASSQTGPYLDQPQHF.

At least ten counts were recorded for this clonotype. This rearrangement joins TRBV19 to TRBJ1-5; D not certain. This CDR3 comprises 17 residues. Germline-derived CDR1 and CDR2 are LNHDA and SQIVND (reference sequence). Trimming left V 7 bases short and J 5 bases short, with 24 bases between. CDR3 DNA sequence: TGTGCCAGTAACCTCGGTGGGGTACGGGCAATGGATCAGCCCCAGCATTTT. Encoded protein: CASNLGGVRAMDQPQHF.

This chain uses TRBV29-1 with TRBJ2-7, with 10 nucleotides matching TRBD1. J lost 4 bases, V lost 6 bases, and 6 bases had no gene match. CDR1 SQVTM and CDR2 ANQGSEA come from the germline V gene. The CDR3 is 13 amino acids. The CDR3 protein is CSVGPGQGYEQYF. The CDR3 coding sequence is TGCAGCGTAGGACCGGGACAGGGGTACGAGCAGTACTTC.

Notes on this clonotype: This may stem from a read error, because a much larger clone lies one nucleotide away. This chain joins TRBV5-1 and TRBJ2-7, with TRBD1 matching 7 bases. After removal of 4 bases from V and 12 bases from J, the junction contained 16 bases not matched to a gene. The CDR3 spans 14 residues. Germline V lookup: CDR1 SGHRS, CDR2 YFSETQ. As DNA, the CDR3 is TGCGCCAGCAGCGAAAAGATTACAGGGGACACCAGGTACTTC. It codes for CASSEKITGDTRYF.

V is TRBV19 and J is TRBJ2-1; 7 bases match TRBD2. TRBJ2-7 explains the end of the DNA better; the J call may be wrong. Germline V lookup: CDR1 LNHDA, CDR2 SQIVND (reference sequence). CDR3 length equals 17 residues. The CDR3 nucleotides read TGTGCCAGTAGTACAGGGTTTTGGGCGGGAGCGAACAATGAGCAGTACTTC. Translation gives CASSTGFWAGANNEQYF.

This clonotype was counted at least ten times. The J gene is TRBJ1-2, the V gene TRBV2; no reliable D call. Germline CDR1 and CDR2: SNHLY and FYNNEI. The V end lost 2 bases, the J end lost 5 bases, and 18 bases lay between the germline ends. CDR3 size: 16 residues. CDR3 loop: CASSEFVPRALYGYTF. The CDR3 bases are TGTGCCAGCAGTGAATTCGTCCCTCGGGCCCTATATGGCTACACCTTC.

This clonotype was observed a few times. For the CDR3, the DNA is TGTGCCAGCAGCTTAAGGGGACAGCAGAACGAGCAGTACTTC. This translates into CASSLRGQQNEQYF. The rearrangement uses TRBV7-2 and TRBJ2-7, with 7 bases aligning to TRBD1. Looked up from germline, CDR1 is SGHTA and CDR2 is FQGNSA. The ends lost 2 bases at V and 5 bases at J; junction bases unmatched: 6. The CDR3 spans 14 residues.

V usage is TRBV7-9 and J usage is TRBJ2-7, with 11 bases fitting TRBD2. There are 15 residues in the CDR3. The germline V gene encodes CDR1 SEHNR and CDR2 FQNEAQ (reference sequence). V shed 9 bases and J 4 bases; nucleotides not matched to a gene: 11. This chain's CDR3 is CASGRLAGGYYEQYF. The CDR3 DNA reads as TGTGCCAGTGGACGGCTAGCGGGAGGATATTACGAGCAGTACTTC.

This clonotype has a single count. The chain combines TRBV2 with TRBJ2-7; a possible D gene is TRBD1 (6 bases). CDR3 size: 14 residues. V dropped 8 bases and J dropped 3 bases, with 17 bases sitting between them. Per germline, CDR1 SNHLY and CDR2 FYNNEI. The CDR3 DNA reads TGTGCCAGCTCACCAGACCCGACAGGCTACGAGCAGTACTTC. The encoded protein is CASSPDPTGYEQYF. Full variable domain (rest looked up from reference TRBV2 and TRBJ2-7): EPEVTQTPSHQVTQMGQEVILRCVPISNHLYFYWYRQILGQKVEFLVSFYNNEISEKSEIFDDQFSVERPDGSNFTLKIRSTKLEDSAMYFCASSPDPTGYEQYFGPGTRLTVT.

The chain carries TRBV10-3 and TRBJ1-2; the D gene is possibly TRBD1 (6 bases). The CDR3 extends over 14 amino acids. CDR1 is ENHRY and CDR2 is SYGVKD in the germline V gene. Deletions cut 10 bases from V and 6 bases from J, with 21 bases between. In DNA form, the CDR3 reads TGTGCCAGCAGCCCCGTTCGGACAGACCATGGCTACACCTTC. This sequence encodes CASSPVRTDHGYTF.

This clonotype was recorded at least ten times. The gene calls are TRBV2 and TRBJ1-2; D perhaps matches TRBD1 (6 bases). Germline V gene lookup returns CDR1 SNHLY and CDR2 FYNNEI. The CDR3 consists of 13 residues. Trimming pared 6 bases from V and 4 bases from J, leaving 12 bases between. The CDR3 bases are TGTGCCAGCAGACACAGGGAAACCTATGGCTACACCTTC. It encodes CASRHRETYGYTF.

The chain links TRBV10-3 to TRBJ2-7; D might be TRBD1 or TRBD2, each matching 5 bases. This CDR3 contains 16 residues. Germline CDR1 ENHRY, CDR2 SYGVKD. V was pared by 0 bases and J by 5 bases, with 17 bases between. The CDR3 DNA sequence: TGTGCCATCAGTGAGTCGTGGGACGGAGAGAGGCACGAGCAGTACTTC. This gives the protein CAISESWDGERHEQYF.

This clonotype was seen just once. This chain uses TRBV9 with TRBJ1-2, with D tentatively TRBD1 (5 bases). V lost 4 bases and J lost 6, with 13 bases in between. This CDR3 is built from 13 residues. Germline V lookup: CDR1 SGDLS, CDR2 YYNGEE. The CDR3 coding sequence is TGTGCCAGCAGCCCTAGGCCAGGGAATGGCTACACCTTC. Amino acid sequence: CASSPRPGNGYTF.

The sample holds many counts of this clonotype. The V gene is TRBV20-1, the J gene TRBJ1-6; maybe TRBD1 (6 bases). Germline V gives CDR1 DFQATT, CDR2 SNEGSKA (reference sequence). The CDR3 sequence is 16 residues long. Trimming shortened V by 1 base and J by 0 bases, and 10 bases separated the two germline ends. The CDR3 reads CSARAGHSSYNSPLHF. CDR3 sequence (DNA): TGCAGTGCTAGAGCGGGACACAGCTCCTATAATTCACCCCTCCACTTT.

This chain connects TRBV7-2 to TRBJ2-6; D tentatively reads TRBD1 or TRBD2 (6 bases each). CDR1 and CDR2 from the germline V gene are SGHTA and FQGNSA. CDR3 length equals 15 residues. Trimming removed 1 base from V and 9 bases from J, with 13 bases in between. The CDR3 nucleotides are TGTGCCAGCAGCTTAGGTCGGGCGGGACACAACGTCCTGACTTTC. This sequence encodes CASSLGRAGHNVLTF.

Many counts were recorded for this clonotype. This chain connects TRBV28 to TRBJ1-1; tentative D call: TRBD1 (6 bases). The germline V gene encodes CDR1 MDHEN and CDR2 SYDVKM. V dropped 3 bases and J dropped 2 bases, with 16 bases sitting between them. This CDR3 comprises 16 residues. Here the CDR3 reads CASSLNRALGNTEAFF. In DNA, the CDR3 is TGTGCCAGCAGTTTGAACAGGGCCTTAGGAAACACTGAAGCTTTCTTT.

In the case of this clonotype: A much larger clonotype is one base distant, so this may be a read error. The gene calls are TRBV7-2 and TRBJ1-5; D not certain. The CDR3 consists of 15 residues. V was pared by 4 bases and J by 3 bases, with 13 bases between. Germline V gene lookup returns CDR1 SGHTA and CDR2 FQGNSA. The DNA of the CDR3 is TGTGCCAGCAGCTCGGAAGGACTGGACAATCAGCCCCAGCATTTT. Its translation: CASSSEGLDNQPQHF.

This chain connects TRBV20-1 to TRBJ1-2; D remains unclear. The V and J ends lost 0 bases and 8 bases respectively, with 19 bases between them. The CDR3 sequence is 15 residues long. Germline V gene lookup returns CDR1 DFQATT and CDR2 SNEGSKA (reference sequence). The CDR3 region is CSARDTSRQARGYTF. The CDR3 bases are TGCAGTGCTAGAGATACGTCCCGGCAGGCTCGGGGCTACACCTTC.

This clonotype has a count of ten or more. The chain uses TRBV7-2 and TRBJ2-2; 7 bases line up with TRBD1. V lost 5 bases, J lost 0 bases, and 3 bases stayed unmatched. The CDR3 totals 15 residues. The germline CDR1 and CDR2 sequences are SGHTA and FQGNSA. This CDR3 reads CASSQGQTNTGELFF. CDR3 in DNA: TGTGCCAGCAGCCAGGGACAGACGAACACCGGGGAGCTGTTTTTT. The variable domain in full, with the rest retrieved from reference TRBV7-2 and TRBJ2-2, is GAGVSQSPSNKVTEKGKDVELRCDPISGHTALYWYRQSLGQGLEFLIYFQGNSAPDKSGLPSDRFSAERTGGSVSTLTIQRTQQEDSAVYLCASSQGQTNTGELFFGEGSRLTVL.

This chain uses TRBV12-3 or TRBV12-4 with TRBJ2-5, with 8 bases identical to TRBD1. The CDR3 extends over 15 amino acids. The V gene end was trimmed by 2 bases and the J gene end by 5 bases; junction bases not matched to a gene: 7. The CDR3 reads CASSLQAGGSETQYF. The CDR3 region has the DNA TGTGCCAGCAGTTTACAGGCAGGGGGCTCGGAGACCCAGTACTTC.

The V call is TRBV6-5, the J call TRBJ1-3; a possible D gene is TRBD1 (6 bases). In germline, CDR1 is MNHEY, CDR2 SVGAGI. The CDR3 consists of 15 residues. Trimming pared 6 bases from V and 2 bases from J, leaving 14 bases between. The CDR3 bases are TGTGCCAGCAGCCCCACCCACAGGGCTGGAAACACCATATATTTT. Protein: CASSPTHRAGNTIYF.

The V and J genes are TRBV11-1 and TRBJ1-1; a weak D match, TRBD1 (6 bases). Germline V gene sequence: CDR1 SGHAT, CDR2 FQDESV (reference sequence). Trimming left V 1 base short and J 7 bases short, with 13 bases between. The CDR3 totals 14 residues. The CDR3 bases are TGTGCCAGCAGCTTAGGGGGGGCCGACAATGAAGCTTTCTTT. Translated, it gives CASSLGGADNEAFF.

This clonotype was observed a handful of times. The V gene is TRBV12-3 or TRBV12-4, the J gene TRBJ2-7; a possible D gene is TRBD2 (5 bases). CDR3 length equals 12 residues. Trimming took off 3 bases at V and 6 bases at J, with 9 bases between the two ends. The CDR3 spells CASSFGLAEQYF. For the CDR3, the DNA is TGTGCCAGCAGTTTCGGACTCGCCGAGCAGTACTTC.

A note on this clonotype: Without the conserved terminal phenylalanine or tryptophan, this CDR3 likely stems from a read error. The DNA is omitted, as the CDR3 cannot be located on it reliably, and the CDR3 follows TCRdb's listing. The rearrangement links TRBV7-3 to TRBJ2-5; TRBD2, the table's D call, lacks a check against the DNA. The CDR3 comprises 14 residues, both ends counted. Germline CDR1 reads SGHTA; CDR2 reads FQGTGA. The CDR3 loop reads CASSLREASGRLDT.

This clonotype was counted ten times or more. The V call is TRBV2, the J call TRBJ2-2; D uncertain. Trimming cost V 1 base and J 3 bases, with 3 bases left between them. This CDR3 has 13 residues. CDR1 is SNHLY, CDR2 FYNNEI, per germline. The CDR3 bases are TGTGCCAGCAGTGAAGGGGACACCGGGGAGCTGTTTTTT. Translating gives CASSEGDTGELFF.